These 22 T cell receptor beta chains share one sample of origin, sequenced in a study of blood T cells in healthy people across ages. It was with a sample-barcoded 5' primer and a J-beta primer mix that a second PCR of roughly 6 to 12 cycles was run. TCRdb recomputed calls from the 5' RACE reads with MiXCR, one row per CDR3 protein. Counted here are hundreds of thousands of distinct CDR3 sequences, around 21% occurring once; the ten biggest clones make up 3.6%. The sample consisted of blood. These receptors all stem from a man between 65 and 85 years old in good health.

This chain uses TRBV21-1 with TRBJ1-2; the D call in the table, TRBD1, was not verified against the DNA. TRBV21-1 is tagged as a pseudogene. The length of the CDR3 is 14 residues. The DNA of the CDR3 is TGTGCCAGTCTGCCCCCGACAGGGTACTATGGCTACACCTTC. Translating it yields CASLPPTGYYGYTF.

This clonotype was detected a few times. An end of the junction does not agree with germline; a read error may underlie this. The rearrangement uses TRBV12-3 or TRBV12-4 and TRBJ2-3; 9 bases are a match to TRBD2. The CDR3 sequence is 15 residues long. This chain's CDR3 is CASSLRGLAGDPQYF. The CDR3 DNA sequence: TGTGCCAGCAGTTTACGGGGACTAGCTGGAGATCCGCAGTATTTT.

In its sample, this clonotype was seen a few times. The V call is TRBV21-1, the J call TRBJ2-5; whether TRBD2, the table's D call, matches the DNA was not checked. TRBV21-1 is flagged as a pseudogene. This CDR3 comprises 18 residues. The CDR3 DNA is TGTGCCAGCAGCCGCGAAGTCGGAAGCGGGAGGAACCAAGAGACCCAGTACTTC. Its protein is CASSREVGSGRNQETQYF.

The chain recombines TRBV15 with TRBJ2-5; 11 bases are shared with TRBD2. CDR1 and CDR2 from the germline V gene are LNHNV and YYDKDF (reference sequence). The CDR3 runs to 18 residues. The ends lost 3 bases at V and 5 bases at J; junction bases unmatched: 14. The CDR3 coding sequence is TGTGCCACCAGCAGTGGACCTAGCGGGAGGCGGGAATCTGAGACCCAGTACTTC. Amino acids: CATSSGPSGRRESETQYF.

This clonotype was observed at least ten times. This rearrangement joins TRBV27 to TRBJ1-3, with TRBD1 as a possible D gene (5 bases). Germline-derived CDR1 and CDR2 are MNHEY and SMNVEV (reference sequence). This CDR3 region has 14 residues. Trimming shortened V by 3 bases and J by 0 bases, and 6 bases separated the two germline ends. CDR3 protein: CASSLTVSGNTIYF. In DNA, the CDR3 is TGTGCCAGCAGTTTGACAGTCTCTGGAAACACCATATATTTT.

This chain connects TRBV28 to TRBJ1-6; 9 bases match TRBD1. Germline CDR1 MDHEN, CDR2 SYDVKM. J lost 10 bases, V lost 4 bases, and 5 bases had no gene match. CDR3 length: 14 residues. CDR3 nucleotides: TGTGCCAGCAGTTATGACAGGGGGGGCTCACCCCTCCACTTT. This sequence encodes CASSYDRGGSPLHF.

The V and J genes are TRBV5-1 and TRBJ2-2, with 7 bases lining up with TRBD1. Germline trimming cut 3 bases from V and 7 bases from J; bases unmatched to any gene: 9. Germline assignment: CDR1 SGHRS and CDR2 YFSETQ. CDR3 length equals 15 residues. For the CDR3, the DNA is TGCGCCAGCAGCTCAAGCAGAGGGGGCCTCGGGGAGCTGTTTTTT. This gives the protein CASSSSRGGLGELFF.

The chain joins TRBV7-8 to TRBJ2-3; TRBD1 agrees at 7 bases. Germline-derived CDR1 and CDR2 are SGHVS and FQNEAQ. The junction had 7 bases not matched to a gene; V was cut back by 6 bases and J by 1 base. The CDR3 loop spans 15 amino acids. The CDR3 DNA sequence: TGTGCCAGCAGGCCGACAGGGTGGGGCACAGATACGCAGTATTTT. It is translated as CASRPTGWGTDTQYF.

In its sample, this clonotype was seen many times. The chain joins TRBV20-1 to TRBJ1-1, with D maybe TRBD1 (6 bases). V was trimmed by 4 bases and J by 4 bases, leaving 22 bases between them. Germline values: CDR1 DFQATT, CDR2 SNEGSKA (reference sequence). The CDR3 has 16 amino acids. CDR3 sequence: CSATVQGARTSTEAFF. In DNA form, the CDR3 reads TGCAGTGCTACTGTACAGGGTGCACGAACAAGCACTGAAGCTTTCTTT.

This chain joins TRBV27 and TRBJ2-3, with TRBD1 matching 9 bases. Germline trimming cut 4 bases from V and 5 bases from J; bases unmatched to any gene: 4. Germline values: CDR1 MNHEY, CDR2 SMNVEV (reference sequence). This CDR3 has 14 amino acids. The CDR3 coding sequence is TGTGCCAGCAGTTCACTGGGACAGGGAGATACGCAGTATTTT. It is translated as CASSSLGQGDTQYF.

The sample holds a few counts of this clonotype. This rearrangement joins TRBV7-9 to TRBJ2-7; 10 bases match TRBD2. Trimming cost V 3 bases and J 5 bases; bases outside gene matches: 7. The CDR3 covers 15 residues. The germline V gene encodes CDR1 SEHNR and CDR2 FQNEAQ (reference sequence). Written as DNA, the CDR3 is TGTGCCAGCAGCTTCCCCGCTAGCGGGAGTGACGAGCAGTACTTC. This codes for CASSFPASGSDEQYF.

The V call is TRBV10-3, the J call TRBJ1-2; D is ambiguous. The CDR3 extends over 13 amino acids. Per germline, CDR1 ENHRY and CDR2 SYGVKD. V was trimmed by 0 bases and J by 4 bases, leaving 6 bases between them. The CDR3 DNA reads TGTGCCATCAGTGAGTCATCGGGCTATGGCTACACCTTC. Protein sequence: CAISESSGYGYTF.

This clonotype has more than one count but fewer than ten. The gene calls are TRBV10-3 and TRBJ1-2, with TRBD1 matching over 8 bases. The CDR3 covers 14 residues. The J segment lost 6 bases and the V segment lost 2 bases, leaving 5 bases of the junction unmatched. Germline V CDR1 and CDR2: ENHRY, SYGVKD. CDR3 loop: CAISELQGDHGYTF. CDR3 coding DNA: TGTGCCATCAGTGAGCTACAGGGGGATCATGGCTACACCTTC.

This clonotype was detected ten times or more. The CDR3: CASSLLPGGSYEQYF. DNA of the CDR3: TGTGCCAGCAGCCTCCTACCGGGAGGCTCCTACGAGCAGTACTTC. The chain has TRBV6-2 or TRBV6-3 and TRBJ2-7, with 7 positions matching TRBD2. The germline CDR1 and CDR2 sequences are MNHEY and SVGEGT. The V and J ends lost 6 bases and 0 bases, in that order; junction bases with no gene match: 8. The CDR3 is 15 residues long.

In its sample, this clonotype was seen a few times. This chain connects TRBV12-3 or TRBV12-4 to TRBJ1-2; possibly TRBD1 for D (5 bases). V lost 3 bases to trimming and J lost 6 bases, with 11 bases between them. The length of the CDR3 is 13 residues. CDR3 sequence reads: CASSLQGWNGYTF. The CDR3 DNA sequence: TGTGCCAGCAGTTTGCAGGGTTGGAATGGCTACACCTTC.

This clonotype occurred a few times. The chain couples TRBV14 to TRBJ1-4, with D possibly matching TRBD1 (6 bases). CDR3 length equals 16 residues. Trimming left V 3 bases short and J 8 bases short, with 19 bases between. The germline CDR1 and CDR2 sequences are SGHDN and FVKESK. CDR3: CASSQRQALPSEKLFF. The DNA for the CDR3 is TGTGCCAGCAGCCAGAGACAGGCCCTACCATCAGAAAAACTGTTTTTT.

The table lists this clonotype with a few counts. The CDR3 region is CASSWSGGGSDTQYF. The DNA for the CDR3 is TGTGCCAGCAGCTGGAGCGGGGGGGGGTCAGATACGCAGTATTTT. V and J are TRBV7-2 and TRBJ2-3, with 10 bases aligning to TRBD2. Germline lookup yields CDR1 SGHTA and CDR2 FQGNSA. V shed 4 bases and J 4 bases; nucleotides not matched to a gene: 5. This CDR3 contains 15 residues.

The chain joins TRBV12-3 or TRBV12-4 to TRBJ1-5; a possible D gene is TRBD1 (5 bases). The CDR3 sequence is 13 residues long. The V end lost 3 bases, the J end lost 9 bases, and 12 bases lay between the germline ends. As DNA, the CDR3 is TGTGCCAGCAGTTTTGGGGGGTGGATGCCCCAGCATTTT. Its translation: CASSFGGWMPQHF.

The rearrangement uses TRBV5-5 and TRBJ2-7; TRBD1 matches at 10 bases. Germline CDR1 is SGHKS and CDR2 is YYEKEE (reference sequence). The CDR3 length is 14 residues. Trimming took 3 bases from V and 3 from J; bases not matched to a gene: 3. The CDR3 loop is CASSSGQGFYEQYF. CDR3 coding DNA: TGTGCCAGCAGCTCGGGACAGGGGTTCTACGAGCAGTACTTC.

Points on this clonotype: One end of the junction does not line up with germline, which may come from a read error. The V and J genes are TRBV7-2 and TRBJ2-1; 7 bases line up with TRBD2. The J call is uncertain, as TRBJ2-5 better fits the DNA end. The CDR3 is made up of 15 amino acids. Germline V lookup: CDR1 SGHTA, CDR2 FQGNSA. CDR3 nucleotides: TGTGCCAGCAGCCTAGACGGGAGGTCACAAGGGACCCAGTACTTC. Encoded protein: CASSLDGRSQGTQYF.

This chain joins TRBV5-1 and TRBJ2-5; 10 nucleotides match TRBD2. Germline lookup yields CDR1 SGHRS and CDR2 YFSETQ. This CDR3 is built from 16 residues. The V segment lost 4 bases and the J segment 4 bases; nucleotides outside the gene matches: 10. The CDR3 coding sequence is TGCGCCAGCAGCCCTGAGCTAGCGGGAGTCTTAGAGACCCAGTACTTC. Its translation: CASSPELAGVLETQYF.

This clonotype has just a few counts. The rearrangement links TRBV5-1 to TRBJ2-3; 7 nucleotides align to TRBD1. Germline V gene lookup returns CDR1 SGHRS and CDR2 YFSETQ. The ends lost 8 bases at V and 5 bases at J; junction bases unmatched: 11. This CDR3 is built from 14 residues. The CDR3 sequence is CASTETGDQDTQYF. CDR3 nucleotide sequence: TGCGCCAGTACGGAAACAGGGGATCAAGATACGCAGTATTTT.